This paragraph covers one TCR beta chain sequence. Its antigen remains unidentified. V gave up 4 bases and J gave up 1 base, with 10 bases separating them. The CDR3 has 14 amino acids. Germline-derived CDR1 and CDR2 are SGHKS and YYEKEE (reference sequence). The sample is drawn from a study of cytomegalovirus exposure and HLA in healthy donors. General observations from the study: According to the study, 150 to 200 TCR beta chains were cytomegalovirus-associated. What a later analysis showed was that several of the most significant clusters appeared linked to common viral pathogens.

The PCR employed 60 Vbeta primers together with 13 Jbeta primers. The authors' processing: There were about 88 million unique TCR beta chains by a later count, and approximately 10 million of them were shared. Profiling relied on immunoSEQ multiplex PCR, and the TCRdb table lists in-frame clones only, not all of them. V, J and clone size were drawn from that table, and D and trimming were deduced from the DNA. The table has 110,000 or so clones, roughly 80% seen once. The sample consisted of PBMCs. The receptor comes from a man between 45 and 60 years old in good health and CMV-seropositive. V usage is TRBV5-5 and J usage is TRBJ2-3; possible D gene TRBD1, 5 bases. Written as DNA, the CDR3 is TGTGCCAGCAGCCAAGGGGCAGGCACAGATACGCAGTATTTT. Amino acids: CASSQGAGTDTQYF.